This TCR beta chain appears in the sequencing data of a study of T cell repertoires in cytomegalovirus infection (dated by TCRdb to between 2018 and 2020). About the investigation overall: Because public TCR beta signatures pointed to carriage of CMV infection together with the matching HLA type, the HLA type of each donor mattered for the analysis.

Results and caveats for the whole study, not just this receptor: In both this cohort and an independent roughly 400-donor cohort, the cumulative frequency of public TCR beta family members distinguished carriers of CMV infection plus the relevant HLA type. The ex vivo response was dominated by HLA-C-restricted CMV-specific TCR beta clonotypes, which also provided the single most frequent clonotype in two of eight donors.

This clonotype has just a few counts. This clone's antigen is unknown. The sample holds no much larger clone one base away, and base qualities are not on file. TCRdb shows the sequencer as Illumina HiSeq 1500. The public sequencing data were trimmed at Q25 with fastp and processed into clonotypes with MiXCR by TCRdb, which kept only in-frame beta chains. CDR3 protein sequences are deduplicated, and each keeps its most common genes and DNA. The sample table holds around 450,000 distinct CDR3 sequences, of which roughly 31% were seen once. Together, the top ten hold about an eighth of the sample. The sequenced material came from PBMCs. The sequence came from a human donor in good health (CMV status not recorded). Some clones in this sample may be carry-over from other donors' samples.

The CDR3 protein sequence reads: CASSYSTPGTGGGTGELFF. The DNA is TGTGCCAGCAGCTATTCTACCCCCGGGACAGGGGGCGGCACCGGGGAGCTGTTTTTT. The chain uses TRBV6-2 or TRBV6-3 and TRBJ2-2; the central 12 bases match TRBD1. At the junction V is shortened by 6 bases and J by 4 bases; bases outside the gene matches: 15. The germline V gene specifies MNHEY as CDR1 and SVGEGT as CDR2. The CDR3 covers 19 residues, taking in both the cysteine and the phenylalanine. The read is trimmed to its CDR3 DNA, 57 bases read in frame from base 1.